Below, 7 T cell receptor beta chains from the same sample are listed, as sequenced in a study of T cells in Graves' hyperthyroidism and ophthalmopathy (dated by TCRdb to the late 2010s). Library generation was performed with multiplex PCR. Sequenced using an Illumina HiSeq 2000. The TCR beta CDR3 regions were amplified from RNA transcripts. The TCR CDR3 was subjected to a first round of RT-PCR using the HTBI primer set and the Qiagen OneStep RT-PCR kit. Starting from the raw public reads, TCRdb applied fastp trimming at Q25, assembled clones with MiXCR and retained in-frame beta chains. Every entry covers one CDR3 protein and lists the most common genes and DNA from its rows. Within this sample are 550,000 to 600,000 distinct CDR3 sequences, with around 42% of them counted one time only. Under 20% of the sample is held by the ten biggest clonotypes. Sequencing was done on a sample of peripheral blood or thyroid tissue (not recorded which). Source of these receptors: an adult woman with Graves' disease, either hyperthyroidism or ophthalmopathy (not recorded which).

As regards this clonotype: A read error may account for a junction end that differs from germline. The rearrangement joins TRBV14 to TRBJ1-6; D not certain. Germline loops: CDR1 SGHDN, CDR2 FVKESK. There are 14 residues in the CDR3. The CDR3 DNA is TGTGCCAGCAGTCAAGACCGATATAATTCACCCCTCCGCTTC. Protein product: CASSQDRYNSPLRF.

This clonotype was picked up many times. The V call is TRBV4-2, the J call TRBJ1-1, with a possible D match to TRBD1 (5 bases). CDR1 and CDR2 (germline): LGHNA, YNFKEQ. The CDR3 loop spans 15 amino acids. V dropped 5 bases and J dropped 3 bases, with 16 bases sitting between them. The CDR3: CASSSEGWGDTEAFF. CDR3 coding DNA: TGTGCCAGCAGCTCCGAGGGTTGGGGCGACACTGAAGCTTTCTTT.

On this clonotype itself: A single base separates this from a much larger clone, so it may be a read error. CDR3 in amino acids: CAWSNFGSTIYF. The CDR3 bases are TGTGCCTGGAGTAATTTCGGAAGCACCATATATTTT. The chain uses TRBV30 and TRBJ1-3; D uncertain. The length of the CDR3 is 12 residues. Germline V gives CDR1 GTSNPN, CDR2 SVGIG (reference sequence).

This sequence joins TRBV10-3 and TRBJ1-6; D remains unclear. Between the trimmed V and J ends, which lost 4 bases and 10 bases, there was a span of 11 bases. CDR1 and CDR2 (germline): ENHRY, SYGVKD. The CDR3 runs 13 residues. In nucleotides, the CDR3 is TGTGCCATCAGTGTGGGGAGCGACTCACCCCTCCACTTT. Its protein is CAISVGSDSPLHF.

The V call is TRBV7-9, the J call TRBJ2-5; no clear D gene. Trimming took 3 bases from V and 0 from J, leaving 11 bases between them. From germline, CDR1 is SEHNR and CDR2 FQNEAQ (reference sequence). This CDR3 contains 15 residues. The CDR3, as DNA: TGTGCCAGCAGCTTGAGGCGGTTCAACCAAGAGACCCAGTACTTC. Residues: CASSLRRFNQETQYF.

The CDR3 here is CSAQGHDSSYEQYF. Here the CDR3 DNA reads TGCAGCGCACAGGGACACGATAGCTCCTACGAGCAGTACTTC. The chain employs TRBV29-1 and TRBJ2-7; tentative D call: TRBD1 (6 bases). Germline V CDR1 and CDR2: SQVTM, ANQGSEA. This CDR3 comprises 14 residues. V was cut by 7 bases and J by 0 bases, with 16 bases left in between.

This chain joins TRBV10-3 and TRBJ1-3, with D possibly TRBD1 on 6 matching bases. From germline, CDR1 is ENHRY and CDR2 SYGVKD. There are 15 residues in the CDR3. The CDR3 DNA sequence: TGTGTCACACGAGGGGGGGCCAGCTCTGGAAACACCATATATTTT. Residues: CVTRGGASSGNTIYF.